These 10 T cell receptor beta chains share one sample of origin, sequenced in a study of shared clonotypes between healthy human individuals. This table comes from immunoSEQ multiplex PCR, and its TCRdb copy is limited to in-frame clones, with some not included. The sample lists around 980,000 clones; approximately 78% were seen once. The sequencing input was memory CD4+ T cells from PBMCs. Subset given: CD45RA-negative fraction. The receptors shown here come from a man younger than 35 in good health. Some clones in this sample may be carry-over from other donors' samples.

The rearrangement uses TRBV7-2 and TRBJ1-5; a weak D match, TRBD1 (6 bases). V was pared by 3 bases and J by 4 bases, with 13 bases between. The CDR3 consists of 15 residues. Germline CDR1 and CDR2: SGHTA and FQGNSA. CDR3 in amino acids: CASSFKGGANQPQHF. DNA for the CDR3: TGTGCCAGCAGCTTCAAAGGGGGGGCTAATCAGCCCCAGCATTTT.

V usage is TRBV10-1 and J usage is TRBJ1-5; TRBD1 agrees at 11 bases. CDR1 WNHNN and CDR2 SYGVQD come from the germline V gene (reference sequence). The CDR3 loop spans 18 amino acids. V was clipped by 4 bases and J by 0 bases; unmatched bases: 8. The CDR3 DNA sequence: TGCGCCAGCAGTGCGAAGGGACAGGGGGGCCTTAGCAATCAGCCCCAGCATTTT. It yields the protein CASSAKGQGGLSNQPQHF.

The V gene is TRBV27, the J gene TRBJ2-1; a possible D gene is TRBD1 (6 bases). V lost 4 bases and J lost 5, with 12 bases in between. The CDR3 sequence is 14 residues long. Germline CDR1 reads MNHEY; CDR2 reads SMNVEV (reference sequence). CDR3 loop: CASSYRVRNNEQFF. The CDR3 DNA reads as TGTGCCAGCAGTTACAGGGTAAGGAACAATGAGCAGTTCTTC.

This rearrangement joins TRBV5-6 to TRBJ2-3; tentative D call: TRBD1 (6 bases). V lost 2 bases and J lost 1, with 17 bases in between. Per germline, CDR1 SGHDT and CDR2 YYEEEE. The CDR3 loop spans 17 amino acids. The CDR3 loop reads CASSFMIGGAGTDTQYF. CDR3 bases: TGTGCCAGCAGCTTCATGATAGGGGGAGCGGGCACAGATACGCAGTATTTT.

This chain joins TRBV6-1 and TRBJ2-5, with D unclear. There are 15 residues in the CDR3. The V gene's germline CDR1 is MNHNS and CDR2 SASEGT. Trimming removed 6 bases from V and 5 bases from J, with 19 bases in between. The CDR3 DNA sequence: TGTGCCAGCAGCGTGTCTGGCGTTAGCCTGGAGACCCAGTACTTC. It specifies CASSVSGVSLETQYF.

This chain links TRBV7-3 with TRBJ2-1, with TRBD2 matching over 10 bases. This CDR3 contains 16 residues. V shed 0 bases, J shed 4 bases, and the junction held 3 bases outside the gene matches. The germline CDR1 and CDR2 sequences are SGHTA and FQGTGA. As DNA, the CDR3 is TGTGCCAGCAGCTTAACCGGACTAGCGGATTACAATGAGCAGTTCTTC. This codes for CASSLTGLADYNEQFF.

The chain joins TRBV2 to TRBJ2-2, with TRBD1 matching over 10 bases. Germline CDR1 is SNHLY and CDR2 is FYNNEI. The V gene end was trimmed by 4 bases and the J gene end by 4 bases; junction bases not matched to a gene: 6. This CDR3 contains 16 residues. CDR3 nucleotide sequence: TGTGCCAGCAGTGGACAGGGGGCGCATGGCACCGGGGAGCTGTTTTTT. Translating it yields CASSGQGAHGTGELFF. The variable domain in full, completed from reference TRBV2 and TRBJ2-2, reads EPEVTQTPSHQVTQMGQEVILRCVPISNHLYFYWYRQILGQKVEFLVSFYNNEISEKSEIFDDQFSVERPDGSNFTLKIRSTKLEDSAMYFCASSGQGAHGTGELFFGEGSRLTVL.

In this sample, this clone turned up a few times. The identical CDR3 is also encoded by other nucleotide sequences in the sample. The gene calls are TRBV5-6 and TRBJ1-3; D uncertain. Looked up from germline, CDR1 is SGHDT and CDR2 is YYEEEE. The CDR3 covers 12 residues. V was pared by 4 bases and J by 4 bases, with 6 bases between. In DNA form, the CDR3 reads TGTGCCAGCAGCCGGGGAGGAAACACCATATATTTT. Protein sequence: CASSRGGNTIYF.

Of note for this clone: This specimen includes other DNA sequences encoding the same CDR3. This chain links TRBV5-1 with TRBJ1-6; tentative D call: TRBD1 (5 bases). V was trimmed by 0 bases and J by 9 bases, leaving 13 bases between them. The CDR3 is made up of 15 amino acids. Per germline, CDR1 SGHRS and CDR2 YFSETQ. CDR3 bases: TGCGCCAGCAGCTTGGAGCCAGGGAGGGGTTCACCCCTCCACTTT. Its translation is CASSLEPGRGSPLHF.

CDR3 DNA: TGTGCCACCTCAGGGGGCTCTTACACCGGGGAGCTGTTTTTT. Its protein is CATSGGSYTGELFF. The rearrangement links TRBV7-9 to TRBJ2-2, with 8 bases lining up with TRBD1. V dropped 10 bases and J dropped 3; count of bases not matched to a gene: 7. CDR1 SEHNR and CDR2 FQNEAQ come from the germline V gene (reference sequence). The CDR3 covers 14 residues. Full variable domain (rest looked up from reference TRBV7-9 and TRBJ2-2): DTGVSQNPRHKITKRGQNVTFRCDPISEHNRLYWYRQTLGQGPEFLTYFQNEAQLEKSRLLSDRFSAERPKGSFSTLEIQRTEQGDSAMYLCATSGGSYTGELFFGEGSRLTVL.